Included here is one T cell receptor beta chain sequence, with context. Its specificity is not known. The CDR3 is made up of 15 amino acids. Trimming cost V 7 bases and J 2 bases, with 15 bases left between them. Germline assignment: CDR1 MDHEN and CDR2 SYDVKM. The data stem from a study of PD-1 blockade in classical Hodgkin lymphoma. Study-wide points: Whoever responded completely had baseline diversity much like that seen in newly diagnosed patients. A significant rise in TCR diversity by C4D1 was seen for CD4+ but not CD8+ cells.

Sequenced by immunoSEQ multiplex PCR; TCRdb stores in-frame clones only, minus some. The sample carries 40,000 or so clones, about 85% recorded once. Exposure to brentuximab vedotin varied, and each patient had relapsed following autologous stem cell transplantation. This sequence originates from a human donor with classical Hodgkin lymphoma. The rearrangement links TRBV28 to TRBJ2-1; D remains unclear. The sample in question was peripheral blood mononuclear cells (PBMCs), obtained before the second cycle of nivolumab. CDR3 loop: CASTTDQRAYNEQFF. The CDR3 DNA is TGTGCCAGCACTACCGACCAAAGGGCCTACAATGAGCAGTTCTTC.